The 21 T cell receptor beta chains reported below all come from one sample, sequenced in a study of blood T cell repertoires in COVID-19. Only in-frame clones appear in the TCRdb table, and some are missing; sequencing was by immunoSEQ multiplex PCR. The sample gives 250,000 or so clones, about nine tenths of which show up once; just under 9% is in the top ten. Sequencing used peripheral blood. These receptors all stem from a man aged 40-50 years with active or convalescent COVID-19.

CDR3 sequence reads: CASSQGQGWSSYEQYF. The CDR3 nucleotides read TGTGCCAGCAGCCAAGGACAGGGGTGGAGTTCCTACGAGCAGTACTTC. The chain has TRBV14 and TRBJ2-7; TRBD1 matches 8 bases. In germline, CDR1 is SGHDN, CDR2 FVKESK. Germline trimming cut 1 base from V and 1 base from J; bases unmatched to any gene: 6. The CDR3 is 16 residues long.

The sample holds one count of this clone. The chain carries TRBV30 and TRBJ2-7; the D is unclear. From germline, CDR1 is GTSNPN and CDR2 SVGIG (reference sequence). V was trimmed by 6 bases and J by 6 bases, leaving 18 bases between them. There are 13 residues in the CDR3. This CDR3 reads CACPLVAPSEQYF. CDR3 coding DNA: TGTGCCTGTCCGCTCGTGGCCCCAAGCGAGCAGTACTTC.

This chain connects TRBV28 to TRBJ1-2; maybe TRBD1 (5 bases). The ends were cut back, 3 bases at V and 6 bases at J, with 14 bases in the middle. Germline CDR1 reads MDHEN; CDR2 reads SYDVKM. CDR3 length: 14 residues. The CDR3 nucleotides are TGTGCCAGCAGTTTCCTAAGGGGCTGGGATGGCTACACCTTC. Translated: CASSFLRGWDGYTF.

The rearrangement links TRBV4-2 to TRBJ2-2; the match to TRBD1 covers 10 bases. The CDR3 consists of 18 residues. The trim removed 3 bases at V and 3 bases at J, leaving 10 bases unmatched. CDR1 is LGHNA and CDR2 is YNFKEQ in the germline V gene. CDR3 loop: CASSHRAAGTGDTGELFF. The CDR3 DNA reads TGTGCCAGCAGCCACCGGGCCGCGGGGACAGGGGACACCGGGGAGCTGTTTTTT.

This chain uses TRBV9 with TRBJ2-7; D unclear. The CDR3 has 14 amino acids. Trimming left V 0 bases short and J 2 bases short, with 9 bases between. Looked up from germline, CDR1 is SGDLS and CDR2 is YYNGEE. The CDR3 spells CASSVVRRAYEQYF. The DNA of the CDR3 is TGTGCCAGCAGCGTAGTTAGAAGAGCCTACGAGCAGTACTTC.

This chain connects TRBV12-3 or TRBV12-4 to TRBJ1-5; a weak D match, TRBD1 (6 bases). CDR3 length equals 12 residues. The V end lost 6 bases, the J end lost 13 bases, and 16 bases lay between the germline ends. Here the CDR3 reads CASSQLDRLQHF. The CDR3 bases are TGTGCCAGCAGCCAGCTCGACAGGCTACAGCATTTT.

This clone was seen just once. This chain links TRBV2 with TRBJ1-4; D unresolved. Germline V gene sequence: CDR1 SNHLY, CDR2 FYNNEI. Trimming pared 4 bases from V and 6 bases from J, leaving 18 bases between. This CDR3 has 16 residues. CDR3 loop: CASSGSQLDRDEKLFF. The CDR3 coding sequence is TGTGCCAGCAGTGGCTCTCAACTCGATCGGGATGAAAAACTGTTTTTT. The whole variable domain, filled in from reference TRBV2 and TRBJ1-4, reads EPEVTQTPSHQVTQMGQEVILRCVPISNHLYFYWYRQILGQKVEFLVSFYNNEISEKSEIFDDQFSVERPDGSNFTLKIRSTKLEDSAMYFCASSGSQLDRDEKLFFGSGTQLSVL.

This clone was seen just once. The rearrangement joins TRBV4-2 to TRBJ1-4; the D is unclear. Germline values: CDR1 LGHNA, CDR2 YNFKEQ. Trimming removed 3 bases from V and 3 bases from J, with 11 bases in between. CDR3 length: 15 residues. CDR3 region: CASSQPYSSNEKLFF. CDR3 DNA: TGTGCCAGCAGCCAGCCATACAGCTCTAATGAAAAACTGTTTTTT.

This clone was seen only once. The chain carries TRBV7-6 and TRBJ1-1; D not resolved. Germline V lookup: CDR1 SGHVS, CDR2 FNYEAQ. CDR3 size: 15 residues. V shed 5 bases and J shed 5 bases, with 18 bases lying between them. CDR3 sequence reads: CASSPPRGVMTEAFF. The CDR3 DNA reads TGTGCCAGCAGCCCCCCACGGGGTGTGATGACTGAAGCTTTCTTT.

This rearrangement joins TRBV10-3 to TRBJ1-4, with D hard to call. With 3 bases removed from V and 8 bases from J, the gap between germline ends came to 4 bases. The CDR3 loop spans 11 amino acids. Looked up from germline, CDR1 is ENHRY and CDR2 is SYGVKD. The CDR3 spells CAISESEKLFF. The CDR3 nucleotides read TGTGCCATCAGTGAATCAGAAAAACTGTTTTTT.

CDR3 sequence reads: CAWSPPGATNEKLFF. The CDR3 DNA sequence: TGTGCCTGGAGCCCTCCAGGGGCAACTAATGAAAAACTGTTTTTT. The chain combines TRBV30 with TRBJ1-4; a possible D gene is TRBD1 (6 bases). The CDR3 is 15 amino acids. Trimming left V 3 bases short and J 0 bases short, with 11 bases between. The germline V gene encodes CDR1 GTSNPN and CDR2 SVGIG (reference sequence).

This clone was counted ten times or more. The gene calls are TRBV2 and TRBJ2-1, with 12 bases identical to TRBD2. This CDR3 has 18 amino acids. After removal of 6 bases from V and 2 bases from J, the junction contained 11 bases not matched to a gene. The V gene's germline CDR1 is SNHLY and CDR2 FYNNEI. In DNA form, the CDR3 reads TGTGCCAGCAGCTACGCAACCACTAGCGGGGGGACCTACAATGAGCAGTTCTTC. Translated, it gives CASSYATTSGGTYNEQFF. Full variable domain (missing parts from reference TRBV2 and TRBJ2-1): EPEVTQTPSHQVTQMGQEVILRCVPISNHLYFYWYRQILGQKVEFLVSFYNNEISEKSEIFDDQFSVERPDGSNFTLKIRSTKLEDSAMYFCASSYATTSGGTYNEQFFGPGTRLTVL.

V is TRBV11-2 and J is TRBJ2-5; no firm D call. The CDR3 spans 16 residues. Germline assignment: CDR1 SGHAT and CDR2 FQNNGV. V shed 5 bases and J shed 5 bases, with 21 bases lying between them. CDR3 nucleotides: TGTGCCAGCAGCCCCTCTCGAAGTACGGTTAGCGAGACCCAGTACTTC. Its translation is CASSPSRSTVSETQYF.

The rearrangement joins TRBV4-1 to TRBJ1-2, with a possible D match to TRBD1 (5 bases). The germline V gene encodes CDR1 MGHRA and CDR2 YSYEKL. V was cut by 0 bases and J by 7 bases, with 9 bases left in between. The CDR3 is made up of 13 amino acids. The DNA of the CDR3 is TGCGCCAGCAGCCAAGATTCAGGGCTTGGCTACACCTTC. The encoded protein is CASSQDSGLGYTF.

This rearrangement joins TRBV28 to TRBJ1-5; 12 bases are a match to TRBD1. Trimming cost V 3 bases and J 9 bases; bases outside gene matches: 6. The CDR3 runs to 15 residues. The germline gives CDR1 MDHEN, CDR2 SYDVKM. The DNA of the CDR3 is TGTGCCAGCAGTTTGGGACAGGGGGCCGCCCGGCCCCAGCATTTT. Its protein product is CASSLGQGAARPQHF.

The chain carries TRBV19 and TRBJ2-6, with TRBD1 as a possible D gene (6 bases). In germline, CDR1 is LNHDA, CDR2 SQIVND (reference sequence). Trimming removed 5 bases at V and 0 bases at J, with 14 bases between. CDR3 length equals 17 residues. The CDR3 coding sequence is TGTGCCAGTAGTCAGGGGCGCCGGAGCTCTGGGGCCAACGTCCTGACTTTC. Its translation: CASSQGRRSSGANVLTF.

V and J are TRBV3-1 (or the pseudogene TRBV3-2) and TRBJ1-1; weak D call: TRBD1 (6 bases). Trimming left V 0 bases short and J 5 bases short, with 7 bases between. Germline V CDR1 and CDR2: LGHDT, YNNKEL (reference sequence). This CDR3 contains 13 residues. The CDR3 DNA follows: TGTGCCAGCAGCCAAGAGGGGGCGACTGAAGCTTTCTTT. This sequence encodes CASSQEGATEAFF.

V gene TRBV19 combines with J gene TRBJ1-2; TRBD1 might be the D (6 bases). Trimming stripped 9 bases from V and 0 bases from J, with 20 bases between. The CDR3 spans 16 residues. The germline gives CDR1 LNHDA, CDR2 SQIVND (reference sequence). CDR3 in DNA: TGTGCCAGCGGACCCGGACAGACAAATACTAACTATGGCTACACCTTC. It is translated as CASGPGQTNTNYGYTF.

The chain uses TRBV5-4 and TRBJ2-1, with D perhaps TRBD1 (6 bases). Trimming removed 7 bases at V and 4 bases at J, with 21 bases between. The CDR3 contains 16 residues. Germline V gene data show CDR1 as SGHNT and CDR2 as YYREEE (reference sequence). In DNA form, the CDR3 reads TGTGCCAGCTTTTGGAACACAGGGCCCGCGTACAATGAGCAGTTCTTC. Protein: CASFWNTGPAYNEQFF.

The chain is built from TRBV19 and TRBJ2-7, with D perhaps matching TRBD1 (6 bases). V lost 6 bases and J 5 bases, leaving 11 bases between the germline ends. This CDR3 spans 12 amino acids. CDR1 is LNHDA, CDR2 SQIVND, per germline (reference sequence). The CDR3 protein is CASSVRGDEQYF. The DNA of the CDR3 is TGTGCCAGTAGCGTCAGGGGCGACGAGCAGTACTTC.

This clone showed up just once. This rearrangement joins TRBV19 to TRBJ2-2; D call uncertain. CDR1 is LNHDA and CDR2 is SQIVND in the germline V gene (reference sequence). V lost 7 bases and J 4 bases, leaving 7 bases between the germline ends. This CDR3 is built from 12 residues. CDR3 amino acids: CASTPPTGELFF. CDR3 nucleotides: TGTGCCAGTACCCCTCCCACCGGGGAGCTGTTTTTT. Full variable domain (rest looked up from reference TRBV19 and TRBJ2-2): DGGITQSPKYLFRKEGQNVTLSCEQNLNHDAMYWYRQDPGQGLRLIYYSQIVNDFQKGDIAEGYSVSREKKESFPLTVTSAQKNPTAFYLCASTPPTGELFFGEGSRLTVL.